This is a list of T cell receptor beta chains from one sample in a study of blood T cell repertoires in COVID-19. The method was immunoSEQ multiplex PCR; TCRdb's version includes in-frame clones alone and lacks a portion of them. This sample has about 160,000 clones, with roughly 90% found just once. The sample consisted of peripheral blood. All receptors come from a woman aged 55-70 years with active or convalescent COVID-19. Both conserved end residues are part of each CDR3. D genes are given only for firm matches.

cdr3_nt: TGTGCCAGCAGTTACGTCAAAATGAACACTGAAGCTTTCTTT; cdr3_aa: CASSYVKMNTEAFF; j_call: TRBJ1-1; d_call: .; v_call: TRBV6-2/TRBV6-3
cdr3_nt: TGTGCCAGCAGTTACTCTGGACAGGGGGTTGATACGCAGTATTTT; cdr3_aa: CASSYSGQGVDTQYF; j_call: TRBJ2-3; d_call: TRBD1; v_call: TRBV6-5
cdr3_nt: TGTGCCAGCAGCCTCCAGCCCTCGGGATCTGGAAACACCATATATTTT; cdr3_aa: CASSLQPSGSGNTIYF; j_call: TRBJ1-3; d_call: .; v_call: TRBV7-2
cdr3_nt: TGTGCCAGCTCCAGTTGGGGGCAAGGTTCACCCCTCCACTTT; cdr3_aa: CASSSWGQGSPLHF; j_call: TRBJ1-6; d_call: .; v_call: TRBV7-2
cdr3_nt: TGCGCCAGCAGCTTGGGGTCGGTTAATAATGAAAAACTGTTTTTT; cdr3_aa: CASSLGSVNNEKLFF; j_call: TRBJ1-4; d_call: .; v_call: TRBV5-1
cdr3_nt: TGTGCCAGCAGCCAAGGTCGAGGGTATGGCTACACCTTC; cdr3_aa: CASSQGRGYGYTF; j_call: TRBJ1-2; d_call: .; v_call: TRBV14
cdr3_nt: TGCGCCAGCAGCTTGAGACAGGGGAACACTGAAGCTTTCTTT; cdr3_aa: CASSLRQGNTEAFF; j_call: TRBJ1-1; d_call: TRBD1; v_call: TRBV5-1
cdr3_nt: TGTGCCAGCAGTACCCAGGGCGCCTATAATTCACCCCTCCACTTT; cdr3_aa: CASSTQGAYNSPLHF; j_call: TRBJ1-6; d_call: .; v_call: TRBV6-5
cdr3_nt: TGTGCCAGCAGCTTGAGACAGGGGGCAGGGGAGACTGAAGCTTTCTTT; cdr3_aa: CASSLRQGAGETEAFF; j_call: TRBJ1-1; d_call: TRBD1; v_call: TRBV5-4
cdr3_nt: TGTGCCATCAGTGAGTCGTCGGTCCAGCCCCAGCATTTT; cdr3_aa: CAISESSVQPQHF; j_call: TRBJ1-5; d_call: .; v_call: TRBV10-3
cdr3_nt: TGTGCCAGCAGTAAAGACAGGGTTGGCAATCAGCCCCAGCATTTT; cdr3_aa: CASSKDRVGNQPQHF; j_call: TRBJ1-5; d_call: TRBD1; v_call: TRBV5-8
cdr3_nt: TGTGCCAGCAGCCTTAGTAGCGGGGGGGCGGATGAGCAGTTCTTC; cdr3_aa: CASSLSSGGADEQFF; j_call: TRBJ2-1; d_call: TRBD2; v_call: TRBV11-3
cdr3_nt: TGTGCCAGCAGTTACGCCCAGGGGGAATATGGCTACACCTTC; cdr3_aa: CASSYAQGEYGYTF; j_call: TRBJ1-2; d_call: TRBD1; v_call: TRBV6-5
cdr3_nt: TGCGCCAGCAGCCCCGGACATAATGAAAAACTGTTTTTT; cdr3_aa: CASSPGHNEKLFF; j_call: TRBJ1-4; d_call: .; v_call: TRBV4-3
cdr3_nt: TGTGCCAGCTCGAATACCGGGACATTGAACACTGAAGCTTTCTTT; cdr3_aa: CASSNTGTLNTEAFF; j_call: TRBJ1-1; d_call: .; v_call: TRBV18
cdr3_nt: TGTGCCAGCAGTCAAAGGAGGACCTCCTACAATGAGCAGTTCTTC; cdr3_aa: CASSQRRTSYNEQFF; j_call: TRBJ2-1; d_call: .; v_call: TRBV6-6
cdr3_nt: TGTGCCAGCAGCCAAGGCCGGGACAGGGGCGGCTACACCTTC; cdr3_aa: CASSQGRDRGGYTF; j_call: TRBJ1-2; d_call: TRBD1; v_call: TRBV3-1/TRBV3-2